The clone carrying this T cell receptor (beta chain) was seen more than once but under ten times. The assay was immunoSEQ multiplex PCR, and TCRdb's table has in-frame clones only and misses some. The profile shows just under 30,000 clones, 80% to 90% of them singletons. This sample is drawn from a study of tumor-infiltrating lymphocytes in localized non-small cell lung cancer. The TCR comes from a human donor with non-small cell lung cancer. The sample was lung tumor tissue.

The DNA of the CDR3 is TGTGCCAGCCGGAACGCCCCTGGGGCCAACGTCCTGACTTTC. This encodes CASRNAPGANVLTF. The chain links TRBV6-6 to TRBJ2-6; D gene unclear. The CDR3 runs 14 residues. Germline CDR1 MNHNY, CDR2 SVGAGI (reference sequence). Trimming pared 8 bases from V and 2 bases from J, leaving 10 bases between.